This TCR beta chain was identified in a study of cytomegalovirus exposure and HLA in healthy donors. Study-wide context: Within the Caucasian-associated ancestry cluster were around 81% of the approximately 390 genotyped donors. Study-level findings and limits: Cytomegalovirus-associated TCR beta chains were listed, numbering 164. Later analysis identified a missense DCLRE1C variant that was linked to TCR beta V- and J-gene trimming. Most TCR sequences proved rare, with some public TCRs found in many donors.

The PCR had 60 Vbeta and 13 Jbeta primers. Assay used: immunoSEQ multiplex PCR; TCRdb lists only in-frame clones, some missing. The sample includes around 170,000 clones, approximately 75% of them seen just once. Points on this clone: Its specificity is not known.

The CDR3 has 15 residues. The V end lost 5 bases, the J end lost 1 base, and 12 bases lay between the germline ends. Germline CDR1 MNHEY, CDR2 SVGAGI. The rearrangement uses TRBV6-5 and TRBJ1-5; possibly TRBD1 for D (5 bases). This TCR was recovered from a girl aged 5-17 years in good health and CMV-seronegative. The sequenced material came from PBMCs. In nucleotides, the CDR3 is TGTGCCAGCAGTACGGGCGGGGGGAGCAATCAGCCCCAGCATTTT. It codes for CASSTGGGSNQPQHF.